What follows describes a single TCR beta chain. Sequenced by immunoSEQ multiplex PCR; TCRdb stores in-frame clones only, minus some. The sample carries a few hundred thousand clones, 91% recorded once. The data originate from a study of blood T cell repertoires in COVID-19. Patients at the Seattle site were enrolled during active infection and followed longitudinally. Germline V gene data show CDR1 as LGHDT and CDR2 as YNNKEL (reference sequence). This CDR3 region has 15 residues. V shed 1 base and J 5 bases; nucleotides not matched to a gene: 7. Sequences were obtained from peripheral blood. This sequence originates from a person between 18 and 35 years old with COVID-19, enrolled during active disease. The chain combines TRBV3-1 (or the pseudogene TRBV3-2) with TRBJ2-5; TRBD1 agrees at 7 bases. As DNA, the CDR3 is TGTGCCAGCAGCCAAGGCTCAGGGGGTGATGAGACCCAGTACTTC. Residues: CASSQGSGGDETQYF.